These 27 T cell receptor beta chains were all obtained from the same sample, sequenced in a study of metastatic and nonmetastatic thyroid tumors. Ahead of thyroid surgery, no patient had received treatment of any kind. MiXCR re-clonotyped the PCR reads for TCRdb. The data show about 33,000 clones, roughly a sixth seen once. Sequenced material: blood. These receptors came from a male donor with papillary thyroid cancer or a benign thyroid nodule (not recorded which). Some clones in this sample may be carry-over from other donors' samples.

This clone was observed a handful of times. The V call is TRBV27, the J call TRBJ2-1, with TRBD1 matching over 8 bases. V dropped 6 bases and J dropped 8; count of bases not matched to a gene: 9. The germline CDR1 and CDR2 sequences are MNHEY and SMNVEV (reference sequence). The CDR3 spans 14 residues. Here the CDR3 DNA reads TGTGCCAGCAGGACGGGACAGGCCAACCATGAGCAGTTCTTC. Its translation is CASRTGQANHEQFF.

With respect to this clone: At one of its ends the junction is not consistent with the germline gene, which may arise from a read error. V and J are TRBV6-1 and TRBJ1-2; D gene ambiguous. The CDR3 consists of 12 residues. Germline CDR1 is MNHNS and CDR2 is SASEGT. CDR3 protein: CDSSAINYGYTF. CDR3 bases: TGTGACAGCAGCGCGATAAACTATGGCTACACCTTC.

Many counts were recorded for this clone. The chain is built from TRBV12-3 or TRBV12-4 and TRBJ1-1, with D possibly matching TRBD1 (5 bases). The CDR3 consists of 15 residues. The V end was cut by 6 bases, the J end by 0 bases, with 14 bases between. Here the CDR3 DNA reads TGTGCCAGCAGCCCCAGGGTTCACATGAACACTGAAGCTTTCTTT. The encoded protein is CASSPRVHMNTEAFF.

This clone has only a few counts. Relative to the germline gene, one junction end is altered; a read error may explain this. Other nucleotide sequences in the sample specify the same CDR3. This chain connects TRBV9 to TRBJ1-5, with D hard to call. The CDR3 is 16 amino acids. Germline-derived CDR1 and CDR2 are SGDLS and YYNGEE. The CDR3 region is CASSPPDGLFCQPQHF. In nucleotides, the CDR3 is TGTGCCAGCAGCCCCCCGGACGGACTTTTTTGCCAGCCCCAGCATTTC.

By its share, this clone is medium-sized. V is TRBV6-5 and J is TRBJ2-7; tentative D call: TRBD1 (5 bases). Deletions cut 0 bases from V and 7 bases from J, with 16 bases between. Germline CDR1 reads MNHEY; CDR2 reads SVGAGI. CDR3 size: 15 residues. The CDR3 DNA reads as TGTGCCAGCAGTTACTCAGGGGTCGTCATGAGGGAGCAGTACTTC. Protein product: CASSYSGVVMREQYF.

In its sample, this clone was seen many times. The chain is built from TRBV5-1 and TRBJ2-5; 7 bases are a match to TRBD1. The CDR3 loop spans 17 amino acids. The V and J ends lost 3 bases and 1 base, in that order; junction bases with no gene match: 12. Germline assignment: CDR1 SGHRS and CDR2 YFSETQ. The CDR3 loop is CASSSPRDRRPQETQYF. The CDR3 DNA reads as TGCGCCAGCAGCTCTCCCCGGGACAGAAGACCCCAAGAGACCCAGTACTTC.

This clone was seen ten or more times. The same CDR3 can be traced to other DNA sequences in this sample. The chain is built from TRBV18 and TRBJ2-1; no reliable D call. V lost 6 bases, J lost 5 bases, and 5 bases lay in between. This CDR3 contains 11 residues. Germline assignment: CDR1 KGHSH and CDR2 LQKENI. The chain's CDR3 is CASSLDNEQFF. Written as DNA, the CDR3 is TGTGCCAGCTCGCTGGACAATGAGCAGTTCTTC.

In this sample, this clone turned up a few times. The CDR3 here is CATSDWGLASTGDADTQYF. Here the CDR3 DNA reads TGTGCCACCAGTGATTGGGGACTAGCTTCGACGGGCGATGCAGATACGCAGTATTTT. The chain employs TRBV24-1 and TRBJ2-3; TRBD2 matches at 9 bases. Germline trimming cut 2 bases from V and 4 bases from J; bases unmatched to any gene: 15. Looked up from germline, CDR1 is KGHDR and CDR2 is SFDVKD. The length of the CDR3 is 19 residues.

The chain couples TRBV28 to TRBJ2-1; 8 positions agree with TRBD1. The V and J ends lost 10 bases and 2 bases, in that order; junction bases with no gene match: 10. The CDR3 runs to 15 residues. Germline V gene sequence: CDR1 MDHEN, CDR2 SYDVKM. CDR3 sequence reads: CANRSTGGTYNEQFF. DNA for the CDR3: TGTGCCAACAGGTCTACAGGGGGGACCTACAATGAGCAGTTCTTC.

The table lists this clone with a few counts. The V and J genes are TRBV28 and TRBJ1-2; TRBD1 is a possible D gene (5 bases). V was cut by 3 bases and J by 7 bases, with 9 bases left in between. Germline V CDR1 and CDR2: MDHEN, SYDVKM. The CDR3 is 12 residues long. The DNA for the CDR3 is TGTGCCAGCAGTTTTTCGGGGGTTGGCTACACCTTC. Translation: CASSFSGVGYTF.

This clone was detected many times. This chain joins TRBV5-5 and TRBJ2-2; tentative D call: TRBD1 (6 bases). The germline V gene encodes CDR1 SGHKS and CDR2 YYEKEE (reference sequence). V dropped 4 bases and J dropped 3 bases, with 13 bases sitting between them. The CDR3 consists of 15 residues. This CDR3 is CASSVGQKYTGELFF. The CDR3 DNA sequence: TGTGCCAGCAGCGTAGGACAGAAATACACCGGGGAGCTGTTTTTT.

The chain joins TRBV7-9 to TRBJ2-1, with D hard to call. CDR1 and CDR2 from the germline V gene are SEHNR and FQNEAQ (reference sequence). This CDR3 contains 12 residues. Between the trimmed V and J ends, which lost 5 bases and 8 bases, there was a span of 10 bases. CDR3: CASSLALDEQFF. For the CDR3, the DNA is TGTGCCAGCAGCCTCGCCCTTGATGAGCAGTTCTTC.

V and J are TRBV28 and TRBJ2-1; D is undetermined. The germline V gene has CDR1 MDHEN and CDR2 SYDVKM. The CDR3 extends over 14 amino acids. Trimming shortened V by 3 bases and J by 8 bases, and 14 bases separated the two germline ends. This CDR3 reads CASSLPARNDEQFF. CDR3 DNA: TGTGCCAGCAGTTTGCCCGCACGAAACGATGAGCAGTTCTTC.

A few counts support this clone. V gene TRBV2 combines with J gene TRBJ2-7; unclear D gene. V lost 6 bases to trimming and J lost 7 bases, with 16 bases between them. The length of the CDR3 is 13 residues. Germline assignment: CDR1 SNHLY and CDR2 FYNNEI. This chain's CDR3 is CASRPAGLEEQYF. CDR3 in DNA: TGTGCCAGCAGGCCCGCCGGGTTGGAGGAGCAGTACTTC. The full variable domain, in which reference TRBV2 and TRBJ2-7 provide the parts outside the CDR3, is EPEVTQTPSHQVTQMGQEVILRCVPISNHLYFYWYRQILGQKVEFLVSFYNNEISEKSEIFDDQFSVERPDGSNFTLKIRSTKLEDSAMYFCASRPAGLEEQYFGPGTRLTVT.

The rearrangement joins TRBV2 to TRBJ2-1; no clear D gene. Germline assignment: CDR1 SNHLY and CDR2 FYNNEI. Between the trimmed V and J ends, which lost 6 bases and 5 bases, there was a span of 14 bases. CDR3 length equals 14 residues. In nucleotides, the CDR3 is TGTGCCAGCAGAGCTAGTTTGTTGGACAATGAGCAGTTCTTC. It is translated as CASRASLLDNEQFF.

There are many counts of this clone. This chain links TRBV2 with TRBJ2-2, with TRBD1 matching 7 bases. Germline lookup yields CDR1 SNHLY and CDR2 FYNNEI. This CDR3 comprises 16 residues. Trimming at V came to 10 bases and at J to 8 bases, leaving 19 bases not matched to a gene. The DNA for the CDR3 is TGTGCCACCCGAGGGGGCAGGGGTAGAAGTGCGGGGGAGCTGTTTTTT. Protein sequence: CATRGGRGRSAGELFF.

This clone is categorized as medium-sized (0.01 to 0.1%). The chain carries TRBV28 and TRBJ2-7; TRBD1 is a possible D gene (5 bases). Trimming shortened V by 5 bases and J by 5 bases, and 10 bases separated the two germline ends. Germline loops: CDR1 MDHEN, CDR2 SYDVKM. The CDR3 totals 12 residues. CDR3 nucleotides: TGTGCCAGCAGTCTCGAGACAGACGAGCAGTACTTC. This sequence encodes CASSLETDEQYF.

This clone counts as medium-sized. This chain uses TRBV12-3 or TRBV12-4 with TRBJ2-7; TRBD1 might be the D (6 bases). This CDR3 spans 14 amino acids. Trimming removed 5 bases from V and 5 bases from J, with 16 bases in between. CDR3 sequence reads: CASSPPGVRHEQYF. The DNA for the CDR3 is TGTGCCAGCAGTCCTCCAGGGGTTCGGCACGAGCAGTACTTC.

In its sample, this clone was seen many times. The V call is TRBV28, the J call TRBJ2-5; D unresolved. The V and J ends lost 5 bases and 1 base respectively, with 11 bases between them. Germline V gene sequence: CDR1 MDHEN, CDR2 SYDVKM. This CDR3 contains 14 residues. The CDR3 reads CASSQTNLQETQYF. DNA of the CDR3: TGTGCCAGCAGTCAGACAAATCTCCAAGAGACCCAGTACTTC.

The CDR3 region is CASSFSGTFQPQHF. DNA of the CDR3: TGTGCCAGCAGCTTTTCAGGGACTTTTCAGCCCCAGCATTTT. The chain has TRBV7-2 and TRBJ1-5; perhaps TRBD1 as D (5 bases). This CDR3 comprises 14 residues. V lost 3 bases to trimming and J lost 6 bases, with 12 bases between them. Germline lookup yields CDR1 SGHTA and CDR2 FQGNSA.

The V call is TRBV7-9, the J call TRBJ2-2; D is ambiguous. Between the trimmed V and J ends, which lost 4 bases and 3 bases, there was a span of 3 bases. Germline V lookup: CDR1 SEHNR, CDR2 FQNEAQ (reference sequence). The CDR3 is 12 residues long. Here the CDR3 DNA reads TGTGCCAGCAGCTCTTACACCGGGGAGCTGTTTTTT. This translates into CASSSYTGELFF.

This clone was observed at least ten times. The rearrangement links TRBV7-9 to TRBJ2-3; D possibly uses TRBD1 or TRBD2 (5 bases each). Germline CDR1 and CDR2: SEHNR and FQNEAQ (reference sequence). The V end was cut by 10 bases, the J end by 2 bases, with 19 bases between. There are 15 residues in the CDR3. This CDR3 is CATVRDGDNTDTQYF. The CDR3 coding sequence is TGTGCCACGGTCAGGGACGGCGACAACACAGATACGCAGTATTTT.

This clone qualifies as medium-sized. The CDR3 reads CASRNNEQFF. In DNA, the CDR3 is TGTGCCAGCAGAAACAATGAGCAGTTCTTC. The chain joins TRBV6-1 to TRBJ2-1, with unresolved D. Trimming removed 6 bases from V and 5 bases from J, with 2 bases in between. The CDR3 has 10 residues. In germline, CDR1 is MNHNS, CDR2 SASEGT.

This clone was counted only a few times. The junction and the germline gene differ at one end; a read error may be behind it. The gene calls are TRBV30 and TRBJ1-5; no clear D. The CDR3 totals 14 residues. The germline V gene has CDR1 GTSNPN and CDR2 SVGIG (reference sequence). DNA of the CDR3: TGTGCCCGGAGTGTATGGGGAGGGCACCAGCCCCAGCATTTT. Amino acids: CARSVWGGHQPQHF.

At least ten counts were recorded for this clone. This CDR3 is CASSQPGQGSNQPQHF. In DNA form, the CDR3 reads TGCGCCAGCAGCCAACCGGGACAGGGGAGCAATCAGCCCCAGCATTTT. This chain connects TRBV4-1 to TRBJ1-5, with 10 bases that match TRBD1. There are 16 residues in the CDR3. V was pared by 2 bases and J by 1 base, with 2 bases of the junction left unmatched. Germline V CDR1 and CDR2: MGHRA, YSYEKL.

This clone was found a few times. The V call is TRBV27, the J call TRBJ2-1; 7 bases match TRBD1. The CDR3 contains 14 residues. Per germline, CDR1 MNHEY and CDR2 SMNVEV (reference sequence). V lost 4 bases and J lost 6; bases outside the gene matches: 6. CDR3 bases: TGTGCCAGCAGTTCCAGACAGGGTTCCAATGAGCAGTTCTTC. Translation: CASSSRQGSNEQFF.

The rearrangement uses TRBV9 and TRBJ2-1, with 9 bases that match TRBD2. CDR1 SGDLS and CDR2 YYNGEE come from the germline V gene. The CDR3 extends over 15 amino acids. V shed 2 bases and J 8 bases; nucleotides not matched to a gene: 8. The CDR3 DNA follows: TGTGCCAGCAGCGTTTCCGGGACTAGCACGGATGAGCAGTTCTTC. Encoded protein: CASSVSGTSTDEQFF.